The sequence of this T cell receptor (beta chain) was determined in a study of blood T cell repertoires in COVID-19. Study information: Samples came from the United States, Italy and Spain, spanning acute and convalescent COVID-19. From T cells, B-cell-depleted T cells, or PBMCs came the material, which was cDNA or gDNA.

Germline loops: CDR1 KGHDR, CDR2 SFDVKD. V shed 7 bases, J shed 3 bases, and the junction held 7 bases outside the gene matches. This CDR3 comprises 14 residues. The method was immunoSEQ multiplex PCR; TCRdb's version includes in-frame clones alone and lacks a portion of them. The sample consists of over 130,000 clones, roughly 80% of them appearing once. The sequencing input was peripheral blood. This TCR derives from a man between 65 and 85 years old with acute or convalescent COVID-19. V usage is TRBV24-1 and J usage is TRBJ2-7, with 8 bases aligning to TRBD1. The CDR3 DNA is TGTGCCACCAGCCCGACTACAGGGGGCTACGAGCAGTACTTC. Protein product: CATSPTTGGYEQYF.